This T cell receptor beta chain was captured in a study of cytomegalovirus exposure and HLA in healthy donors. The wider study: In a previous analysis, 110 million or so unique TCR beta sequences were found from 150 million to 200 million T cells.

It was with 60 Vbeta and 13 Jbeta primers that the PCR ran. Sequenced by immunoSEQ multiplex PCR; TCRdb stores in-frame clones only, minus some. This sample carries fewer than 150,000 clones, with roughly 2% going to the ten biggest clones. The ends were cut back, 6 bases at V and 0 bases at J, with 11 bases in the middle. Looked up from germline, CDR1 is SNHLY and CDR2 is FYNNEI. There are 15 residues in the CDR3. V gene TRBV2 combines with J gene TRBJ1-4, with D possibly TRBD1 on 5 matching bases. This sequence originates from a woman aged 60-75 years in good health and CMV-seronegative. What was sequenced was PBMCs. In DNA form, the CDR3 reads TGTGCCAGCAGCGTTAGACAGCCAACTAATGAAAAACTGTTTTTT. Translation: CASSVRQPTNEKLFF.